The count of the clone carrying this TCR beta chain is one. This entry comes from a study of shared clonotypes between healthy human individuals. The V and J ends lost 0 bases and 3 bases respectively, with 8 bases between them. CDR1 LNHNV and CDR2 YYDKDF come from the germline V gene (reference sequence). The CDR3 totals 14 residues. Repertoires were generated with immunoSEQ multiplex PCR, while TCRdb's copy carries only in-frame clones and drops some. The repertoire has over 400,000 clones, around 85% of them found once; the top ten carry 12%. The clonotype comes from a woman in her forties in good health. Some clones in this sample may be carry-over from other donors' samples. The chain uses TRBV15 and TRBJ1-2; the D gene is possibly TRBD1 (6 bases). What was sequenced was PBMCs. Here the CDR3 reads CATSRERQDYGYTF. The CDR3 DNA sequence: TGTGCCACCAGCAGAGAACGACAGGACTATGGCTACACCTTC.